Following are 6 T cell receptor beta chains from one sample sequenced in a study of monozygotic twins with inflammatory bowel disease. TCRdb re-called the 5' RACE reads and shows each CDR3 protein once, DNA omitted. The sample has approximately 160,000 distinct CDR3 sequences. The specimen was blood. These receptor sequences come from a human donor with ulcerative colitis or Crohn's disease, or a healthy co-twin of an affected twin (not recorded which).

The chain joins TRBV7-6 to TRBJ2-2. CDR1 is SGHVS and CDR2 is FNYEAQ in the germline V gene. The length of the CDR3 is 15 residues. CDR3 protein: CASSLEGWSTGELFF.

This chain connects TRBV27 to TRBJ2-7; TCRdb's D call, TRBD2, is unchecked because there is no DNA. The CDR3 contains 16 residues. Per the germline V gene, CDR1 is MNHEY and CDR2 is SMNVEV (reference sequence). The CDR3 spells CASSLKTNPPPYEQYF.

CDR3 protein: CSARSPASGNSPLHF. The chain has TRBV20-1 and TRBJ1-6; checking the TCRdb D call of TRBD1 is not possible without DNA. The CDR3 is made up of 15 amino acids. Germline V gives CDR1 DFQATT, CDR2 SNEGSKA (reference sequence).

The V and J genes are TRBV7-6 and TRBJ1-1; with no DNA, the TCRdb D assignment of TRBD1 cannot be verified. The CDR3 extends over 17 amino acids. Germline values: CDR1 SGHVS, CDR2 FNYEAQ. CDR3 protein: CASSPGTSFTMNTEAFF.

V gene TRBV6-1 combines with J gene TRBJ2-7; TCRdb lists TRBD1, though no DNA is available to test this call. The CDR3 runs to 17 residues. Germline CDR1 is MNHNS and CDR2 is SASEGT. The CDR3 loop is CASSEPSRTGLSYEQYF.

The chain employs TRBV11-1 and TRBJ2-2; there is no DNA to check the TCRdb D call of TRBD2. Germline V gene sequence: CDR1 SGHAT, CDR2 FQDESV (reference sequence). The CDR3 loop spans 16 amino acids. CDR3 region: CASSLGTSGKTGELFF.